This T cell receptor (beta chain) was sequenced during a study of CD8+CD57+ T cells in acquired aplastic anemia. Details on this clonotype: Its target is not known.

The template used for profiling TCR beta VDJ and CDR3 was genomic DNA. Using its own MiXCR run on the reads, TCRdb lists one record per CDR3 protein. The data contain about 200,000 distinct CDR3 sequences, about half of them singletons. Regarding the study as a whole: Between patients and controls, about 30 CD8+ CDR3 sequences were found in common.

Patients selected for sequencing had displayed CD8+CD57+ cell expansion by flow cytometry. There are 14 residues in the CDR3. V lost 7 bases and J 12 bases, leaving 24 bases between the germline ends. The sequence derives from a human donor with aplastic anemia. The rearrangement links TRBV12-3 or TRBV12-4 to TRBJ1-2, with a tentative D call TRBD1 (5 bases). The sample was sorted CD4+, CD8+, or CD8+CD57+ T cells (not recorded which) from PBMCs. The CDR3 sequence is CASIARQTSSGNTF. In nucleotides, the CDR3 is TGTGCCAGCATCGCTAGACAGACGAGCTCTGGAAACACCTTC.